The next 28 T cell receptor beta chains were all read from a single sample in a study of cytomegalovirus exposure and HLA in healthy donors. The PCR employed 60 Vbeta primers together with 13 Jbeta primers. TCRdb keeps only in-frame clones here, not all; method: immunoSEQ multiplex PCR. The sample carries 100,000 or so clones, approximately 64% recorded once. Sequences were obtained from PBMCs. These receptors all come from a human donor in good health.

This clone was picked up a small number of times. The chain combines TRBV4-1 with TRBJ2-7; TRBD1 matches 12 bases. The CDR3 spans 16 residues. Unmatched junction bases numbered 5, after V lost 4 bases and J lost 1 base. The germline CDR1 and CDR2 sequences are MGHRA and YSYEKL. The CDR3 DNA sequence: TGCGCCAGCAGCCTCACGGGACAGGGGGCATCCTACGAGCAGTACTTC. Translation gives CASSLTGQGASYEQYF.

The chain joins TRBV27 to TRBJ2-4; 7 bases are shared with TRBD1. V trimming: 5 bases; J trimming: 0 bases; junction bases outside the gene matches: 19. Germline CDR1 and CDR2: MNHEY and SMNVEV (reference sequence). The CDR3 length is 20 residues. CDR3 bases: TGTGCCAGCAGTCCGCTGGCCGGGGACAGAGTCCTTTTAGCCAAAAACATTCAGTACTTC. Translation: CASSPLAGDRVLLAKNIQYF.

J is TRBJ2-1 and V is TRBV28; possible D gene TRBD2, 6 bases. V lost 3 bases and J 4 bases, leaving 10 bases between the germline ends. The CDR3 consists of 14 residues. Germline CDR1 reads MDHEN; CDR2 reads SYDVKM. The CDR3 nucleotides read TGTGCCAGCAGTTTGGCGACTAGTTACAATGAGCAGTTCTTC. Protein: CASSLATSYNEQFF. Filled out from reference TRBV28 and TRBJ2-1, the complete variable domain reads DVKVTQSSRYLVKRTGEKVFLECVQDMDHENMFWYRQDPGLGLRLIYFSYDVKMKEKGDIPEGYSVSREKKERFSLILESASTNQTSMYLCASSLATSYNEQFFGPGTRLTVL.

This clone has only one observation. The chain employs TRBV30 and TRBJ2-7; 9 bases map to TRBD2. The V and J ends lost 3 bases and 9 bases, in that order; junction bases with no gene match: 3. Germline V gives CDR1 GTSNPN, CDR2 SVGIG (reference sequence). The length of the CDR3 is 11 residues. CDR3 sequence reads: CAWSLTSGQYF. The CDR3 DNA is TGTGCCTGGAGCCTGACTAGCGGGCAGTACTTC.

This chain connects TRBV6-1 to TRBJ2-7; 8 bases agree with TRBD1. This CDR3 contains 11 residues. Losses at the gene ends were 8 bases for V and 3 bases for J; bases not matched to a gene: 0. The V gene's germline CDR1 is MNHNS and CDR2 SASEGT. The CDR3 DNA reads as TGTGCCAGCGACAGGGGCTACGAGCAGTACTTC. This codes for CASDRGYEQYF.

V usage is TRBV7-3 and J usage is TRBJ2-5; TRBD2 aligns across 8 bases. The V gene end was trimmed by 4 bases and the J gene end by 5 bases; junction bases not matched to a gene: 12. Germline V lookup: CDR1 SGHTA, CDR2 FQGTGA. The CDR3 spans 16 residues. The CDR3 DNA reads TGTGCCAGCAGCTCCCGCGGGGGTAGCGGGATGGAGACCCAGTACTTC. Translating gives CASSSRGGSGMETQYF.

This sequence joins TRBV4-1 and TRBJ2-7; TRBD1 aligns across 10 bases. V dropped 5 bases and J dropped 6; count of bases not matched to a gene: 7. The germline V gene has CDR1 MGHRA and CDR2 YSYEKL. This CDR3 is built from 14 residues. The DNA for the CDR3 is TGCGCCAGCAGCACTACGACAGGGGGCTTCGAGCAGTACTTC. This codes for CASSTTTGGFEQYF.

The CDR3 protein is CASRTGLAGVNEQFF. The DNA of the CDR3 is TGTGCCAGCAGGACGGGACTAGCGGGAGTTAATGAGCAGTTCTTC. The chain recombines TRBV6-5 with TRBJ2-1; 14 bases align to TRBD2. V dropped 6 bases and J dropped 7; count of bases not matched to a gene: 5. The germline gives CDR1 MNHEY, CDR2 SVGAGI. The CDR3 length is 15 residues.

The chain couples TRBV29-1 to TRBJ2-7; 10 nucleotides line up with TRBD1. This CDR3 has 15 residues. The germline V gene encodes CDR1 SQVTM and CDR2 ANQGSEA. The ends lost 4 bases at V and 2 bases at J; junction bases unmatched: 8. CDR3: CSVGGAGQGTYEQYF. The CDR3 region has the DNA TGCAGCGTTGGGGGGGCGGGACAGGGGACCTACGAGCAGTACTTC.

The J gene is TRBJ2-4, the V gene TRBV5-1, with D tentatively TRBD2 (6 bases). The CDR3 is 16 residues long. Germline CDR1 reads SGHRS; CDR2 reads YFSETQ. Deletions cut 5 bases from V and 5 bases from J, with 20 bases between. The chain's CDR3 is CASSPPKSGSQNIQYF. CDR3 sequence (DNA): TGCGCCAGCAGTCCTCCAAAGTCCGGGAGCCAAAACATTCAGTACTTC.

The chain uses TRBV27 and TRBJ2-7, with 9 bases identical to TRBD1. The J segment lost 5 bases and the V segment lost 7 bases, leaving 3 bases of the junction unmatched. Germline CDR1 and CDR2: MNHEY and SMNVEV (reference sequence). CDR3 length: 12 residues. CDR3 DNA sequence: TGTGCCAGCAAAACAGGGGGCCACGAGCAGTACTTC. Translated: CASKTGGHEQYF.

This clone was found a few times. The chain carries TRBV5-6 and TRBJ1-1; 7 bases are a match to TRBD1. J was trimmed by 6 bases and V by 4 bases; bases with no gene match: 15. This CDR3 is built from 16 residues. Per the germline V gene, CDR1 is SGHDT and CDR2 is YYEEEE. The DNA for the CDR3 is TGTGCCAGCAGCCGTGTCGACAGGGAATGGATTGCTGAAGCTTTCTTT. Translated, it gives CASSRVDREWIAEAFF.

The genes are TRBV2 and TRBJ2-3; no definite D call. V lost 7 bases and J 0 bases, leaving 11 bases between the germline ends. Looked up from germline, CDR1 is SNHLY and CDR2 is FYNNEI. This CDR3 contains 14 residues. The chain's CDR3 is CASMRLTSTDTQYF. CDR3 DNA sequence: TGTGCCAGCATGCGACTGACTAGCACAGATACGCAGTATTTT.

The CDR3 is CATSTLRTSGRMGQETQYF. CDR3 DNA sequence: TGTGCCACCAGCACACTAAGGACTAGCGGGAGGATGGGGCAGGAGACCCAGTACTTC. The chain links TRBV15 to TRBJ2-5; 14 bases agree with TRBD2. CDR1 and CDR2 (germline): LNHNV, YYDKDF (reference sequence). J was trimmed by 5 bases and V by 4 bases; bases with no gene match: 15. This CDR3 region has 19 residues. Drawing the rest from reference TRBV15 and TRBJ2-5, the complete variable domain is DAMVIQNPRYQVTQFGKPVTLSCSQTLNHNVMYWYQQKSSQAPKLLFHYYDKDFNNEADTPDNFQSRRPNTSFCFLDIRSPGLGDTAMYLCATSTLRTSGRMGQETQYFGPGTRLLVL.

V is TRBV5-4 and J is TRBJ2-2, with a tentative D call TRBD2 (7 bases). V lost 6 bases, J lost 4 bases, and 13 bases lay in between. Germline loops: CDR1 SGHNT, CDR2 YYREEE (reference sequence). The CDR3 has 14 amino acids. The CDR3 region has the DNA TGTGCCAGCATGGGGGGGCCCAGCACCGGGGAGCTGTTTTTT. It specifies CASMGGPSTGELFF.

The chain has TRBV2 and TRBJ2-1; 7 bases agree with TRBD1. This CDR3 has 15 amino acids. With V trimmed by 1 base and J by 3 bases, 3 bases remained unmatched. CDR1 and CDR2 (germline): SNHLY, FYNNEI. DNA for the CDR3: TGTGCCAGCAGTGAAGAGACAGGGTACTACAATGAGCAGTTCTTC. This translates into CASSEETGYYNEQFF.

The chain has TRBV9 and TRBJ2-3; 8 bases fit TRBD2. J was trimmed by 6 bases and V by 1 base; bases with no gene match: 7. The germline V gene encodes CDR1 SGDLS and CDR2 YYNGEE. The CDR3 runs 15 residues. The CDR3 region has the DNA TGTGCCAGCAGCGTAACGAGCGGGGGCCCGGATACGCAGTATTTT. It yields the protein CASSVTSGGPDTQYF. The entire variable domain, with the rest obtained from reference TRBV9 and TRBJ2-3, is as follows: DSGVTQTPKHLITATGQRVTLRCSPRSGDLSVYWYQQSLDQGLQFLIQYYNGEERAKGNILERFSAQQFPDLHSELNLSSLELGDSALYFCASSVTSGGPDTQYFGPGTRLTVL.

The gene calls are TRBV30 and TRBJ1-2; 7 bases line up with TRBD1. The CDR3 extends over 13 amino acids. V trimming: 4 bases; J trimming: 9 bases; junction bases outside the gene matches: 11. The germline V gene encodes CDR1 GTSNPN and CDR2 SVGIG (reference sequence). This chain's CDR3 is CAWNLRQGGSYTF. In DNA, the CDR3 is TGTGCCTGGAACCTGCGACAGGGTGGGAGCTACACCTTC.

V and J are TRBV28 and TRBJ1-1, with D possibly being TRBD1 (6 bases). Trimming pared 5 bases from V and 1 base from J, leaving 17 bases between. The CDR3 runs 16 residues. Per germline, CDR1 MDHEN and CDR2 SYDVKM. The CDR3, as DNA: TGTGCCAGCAGTCCCCCGACAGGCTTTACGAACACTGAAGCTTTCTTT. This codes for CASSPPTGFTNTEAFF.

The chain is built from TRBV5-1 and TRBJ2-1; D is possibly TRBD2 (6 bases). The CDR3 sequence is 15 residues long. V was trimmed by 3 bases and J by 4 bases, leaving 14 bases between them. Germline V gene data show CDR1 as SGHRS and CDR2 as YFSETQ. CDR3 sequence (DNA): TGCGCCAGCAGCTGGGAAGCGGGTGCATACAATGAGCAGTTCTTC. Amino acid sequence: CASSWEAGAYNEQFF.

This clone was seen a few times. The CDR3 nucleotides read TGTGCCAGCAGCTTGAGGCGGGTCTCCTACAATGAGCAGTTCTTC. Translating gives CASSLRRVSYNEQFF. The V gene is TRBV5-4, the J gene TRBJ2-1; maybe TRBD2 (5 bases). Trimming took 1 base from V and 0 from J, leaving 8 bases between them. This CDR3 is 15 amino acids long. Germline V gives CDR1 SGHNT, CDR2 YYREEE (reference sequence).

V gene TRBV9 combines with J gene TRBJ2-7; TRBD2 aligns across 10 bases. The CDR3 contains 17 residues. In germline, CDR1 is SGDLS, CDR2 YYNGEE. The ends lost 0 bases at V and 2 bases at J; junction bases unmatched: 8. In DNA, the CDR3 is TGTGCCAGCAGCGTAGCGGCTAGCGGGAGTATTCCCTACGAGCAGTACTTC. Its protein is CASSVAASGSIPYEQYF.

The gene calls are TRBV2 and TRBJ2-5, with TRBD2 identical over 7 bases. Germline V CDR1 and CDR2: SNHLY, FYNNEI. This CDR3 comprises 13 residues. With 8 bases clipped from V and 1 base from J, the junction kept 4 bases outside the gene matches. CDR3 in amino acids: CASAGTTQETQYF. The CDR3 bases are TGTGCCAGCGCAGGGACTACCCAAGAGACCCAGTACTTC. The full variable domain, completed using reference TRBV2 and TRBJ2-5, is EPEVTQTPSHQVTQMGQEVILRCVPISNHLYFYWYRQILGQKVEFLVSFYNNEISEKSEIFDDQFSVERPDGSNFTLKIRSTKLEDSAMYFCASAGTTQETQYFGPGTRLLVL.

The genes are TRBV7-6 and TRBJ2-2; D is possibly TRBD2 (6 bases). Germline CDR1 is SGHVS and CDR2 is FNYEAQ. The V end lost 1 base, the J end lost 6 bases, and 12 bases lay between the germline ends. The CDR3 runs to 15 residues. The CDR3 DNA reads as TGTGCCAGCAGCTTAGACTTCGGGGGATCCGGGGAGCTGTTTTTT. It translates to CASSLDFGGSGELFF.

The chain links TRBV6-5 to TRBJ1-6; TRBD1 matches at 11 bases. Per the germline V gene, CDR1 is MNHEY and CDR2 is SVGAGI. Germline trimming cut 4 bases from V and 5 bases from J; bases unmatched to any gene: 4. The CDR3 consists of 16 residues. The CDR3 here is CASSSGQGANNSPLHF. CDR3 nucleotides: TGTGCCAGCAGTTCCGGACAGGGGGCGAATAATTCACCCCTCCACTTT.

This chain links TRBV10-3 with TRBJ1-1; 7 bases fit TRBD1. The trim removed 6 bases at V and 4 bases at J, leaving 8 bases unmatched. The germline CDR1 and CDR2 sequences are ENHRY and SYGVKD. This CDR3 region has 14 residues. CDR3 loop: CAIRPTGIGTEAFF. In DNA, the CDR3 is TGTGCCATCAGGCCGACAGGGATAGGCACTGAAGCTTTCTTT.

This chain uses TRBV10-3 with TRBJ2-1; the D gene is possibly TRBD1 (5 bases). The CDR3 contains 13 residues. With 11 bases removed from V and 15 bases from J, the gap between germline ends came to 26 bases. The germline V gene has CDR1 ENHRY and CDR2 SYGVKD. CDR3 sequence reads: CAAGAPGGLWRFF. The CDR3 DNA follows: TGTGCCGCTGGGGCTCCGGGTGGTCTATGGCGGTTCTTC.

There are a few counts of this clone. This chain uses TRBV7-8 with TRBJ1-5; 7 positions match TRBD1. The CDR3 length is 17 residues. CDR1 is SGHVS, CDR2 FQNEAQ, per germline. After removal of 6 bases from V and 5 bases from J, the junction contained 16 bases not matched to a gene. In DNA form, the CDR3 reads TGTGCCAGCAGTTCATCGAGAAGTTACAGGGGAGATCAGCCCCAGCATTTT. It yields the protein CASSSSRSYRGDQPQHF. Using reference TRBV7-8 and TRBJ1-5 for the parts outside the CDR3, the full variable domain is GAGVSQSPRYKVAKRGQDVALRCDPISGHVSLFWYQQALGQGPEFLTYFQNEAQLDKSGLPSDRFFAERPEGSVSTLKIQRTQQEDSAVYLCASSSSRSYRGDQPQHFGDGTRLSIL.